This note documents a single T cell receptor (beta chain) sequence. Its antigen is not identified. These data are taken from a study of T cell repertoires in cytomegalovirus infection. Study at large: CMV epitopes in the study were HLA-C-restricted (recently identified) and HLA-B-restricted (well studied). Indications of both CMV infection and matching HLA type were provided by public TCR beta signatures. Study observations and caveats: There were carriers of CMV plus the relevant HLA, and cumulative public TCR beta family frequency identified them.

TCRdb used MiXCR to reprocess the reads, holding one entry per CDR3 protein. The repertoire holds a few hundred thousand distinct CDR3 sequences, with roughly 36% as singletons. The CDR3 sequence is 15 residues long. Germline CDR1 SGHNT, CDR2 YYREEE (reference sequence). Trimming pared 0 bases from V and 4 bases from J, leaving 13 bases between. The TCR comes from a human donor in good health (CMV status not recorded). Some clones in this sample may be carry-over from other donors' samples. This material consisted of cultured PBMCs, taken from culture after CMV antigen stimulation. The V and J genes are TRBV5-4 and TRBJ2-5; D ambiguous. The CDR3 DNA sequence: TGTGCCAGCAGCTTGGCTCCAACGAACGGAGAGACCCAGTACTTC. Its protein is CASSLAPTNGETQYF.